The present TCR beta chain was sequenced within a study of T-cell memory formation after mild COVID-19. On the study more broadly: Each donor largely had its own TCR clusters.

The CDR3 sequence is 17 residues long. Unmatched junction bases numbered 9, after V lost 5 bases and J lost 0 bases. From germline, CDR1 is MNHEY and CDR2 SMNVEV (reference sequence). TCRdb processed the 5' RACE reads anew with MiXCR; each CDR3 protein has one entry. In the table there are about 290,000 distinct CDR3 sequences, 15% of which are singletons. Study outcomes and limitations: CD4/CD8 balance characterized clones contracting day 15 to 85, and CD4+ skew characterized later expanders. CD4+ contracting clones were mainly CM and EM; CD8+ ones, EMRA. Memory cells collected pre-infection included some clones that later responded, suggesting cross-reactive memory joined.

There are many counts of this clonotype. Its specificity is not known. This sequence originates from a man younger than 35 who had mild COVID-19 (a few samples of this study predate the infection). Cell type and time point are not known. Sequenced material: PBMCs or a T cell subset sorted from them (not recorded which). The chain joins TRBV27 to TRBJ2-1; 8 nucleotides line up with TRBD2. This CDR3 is CASSPPGSGSSYNEQFF. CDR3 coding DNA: TGTGCCAGCAGTCCTCCAGGGAGCGGGAGCTCCTACAATGAGCAGTTCTTC.